Listed below are T cell receptor beta chains from one sample, sequenced in a study of blood T cell repertoires in COVID-19. Data came from immunoSEQ multiplex PCR; TCRdb stores just in-frame clones and leaves some out. The sample consists of roughly 400,000 clones, 80% to 90% of them appearing once. The sequencing sample was made of PBMCs or T cells enriched from blood (not recorded which). Receptors originate from a young man who had recovered from COVID-19. Each CDR3 is given with its conserved first and last residue. D genes are given only for firm matches. A clone size is listed for some rows: how often the clone was seen (once, few, many), or a class if it is expanded.

TRBV10-2,TRBD2,-,14,TRBJ2-3,CASAERELPDTQYF,TGCGCCAGCGCTGAGCGGGAGCTCCCAGATACGCAGTATTTT
TRBV21-1,-,-,18,TRBJ1-2,CASSTRPLTGERCNGYTF,TGTGCCAGCAGCACCCGACCACTGACAGGGGAGAGATGTAATGGCTACACCTTC
TRBV12-3/TRBV12-4,-,-,13,TRBJ2-1,CASSLRDTLNVFF,TGTGCCAGCAGTCTACGGGACACCCTAAACGTGTTCTTC
TRBV5-4,TRBD2,-,15,TRBJ2-7,CASSLERDPSYEQYF,TGTGCCAGCAGCTTGGAGCGGGACCCCTCCTACGAGCAGTACTTC
TRBV5-6,-,-,14,TRBJ2-2,CASSLGQSTGELFF,TGTGCCAGCAGCTTGGGACAGAGCACCGGGGAGCTGTTTTTT
TRBV4-1,TRBD2,once,16,TRBJ2-1,CASSLKRGSSYNEQFF,TGCGCCAGCAGCCTAAAGCGGGGAAGCTCCTACAATGAGCAGTTCTTC
TRBV27,-,-,15,TRBJ2-1,CASSPRPNSYNEQFF,TGTGCCAGCAGTCCTAGACCGAACTCCTACAATGAGCAGTTCTTC
TRBV28,TRBD1,-,16,TRBJ1-5,CASSDSGTAWYQPQHF,TGTGCCAGCAGTGACTCCGGGACAGCTTGGTATCAGCCCCAGCATTTT
TRBV4-1,TRBD2,once,15,TRBJ2-4,CASRFAGETKNIQYF,TGCGCCAGCAGGTTTGCGGGAGAGACGAAAAACATTCAGTACTTC
TRBV5-4,TRBD2,-,15,TRBJ2-5,CASSTKAGEQETQYF,TGTGCCAGCAGTACCAAAGCGGGAGAGCAAGAGACCCAGTACTTC
TRBV20-1,-,-,11,TRBJ2-7,CSAIKLYEQYF,TGCAGTGCTATTAAACTCTACGAGCAGTACTTC
TRBV18,TRBD1,-,15,TRBJ2-3,CASSPQGAGTDTQYF,TGTGCCAGCTCACCACAGGGGGCTGGGACAGATACGCAGTATTTT
TRBV5-6,-,-,14,TRBJ1-2,CASSLEGRSYGYTF,TGTGCCAGCAGCCTAGAGGGTAGAAGCTATGGCTACACCTTC
TRBV7-8,-,-,13,TRBJ1-1,CASSLTLNTEAFF,TGTGCCAGCAGCTTAACTTTGAACACTGAAGCTTTCTTT
TRBV5-4,TRBD2,-,19,TRBJ2-7,CASSFDPSGRVGSSYEQYF,TGTGCCAGCAGCTTTGATCCTAGCGGGAGGGTGGGTAGCTCCTACGAGCAGTACTTC
TRBV25-1,TRBD2,-,18,TRBJ2-5,CASSPWGKALADQETQYF,TGTGCCAGCAGTCCCTGGGGGAAGGCGCTAGCGGACCAAGAGACCCAGTACTTC
TRBV28,-,-,14,TRBJ2-2,CASRYRTKTGELFF,TGTGCCAGCAGGTATAGGACTAAGACCGGGGAGCTGTTTTTT
TRBV18,TRBD1,-,14,TRBJ1-2,CASSSGQGVYGYTF,TGTGCCAGCTCATCGGGACAGGGGGTCTATGGCTACACCTTC
TRBV6-2/TRBV6-3,TRBD2,-,14,TRBJ2-3,CASSYLPSGRGTYF,TGTGCCAGCAGTTACCTGCCTAGCGGGAGGGGGACGTATTTT
TRBV19,TRBD2,-,18,TRBJ2-1,CASSIVASGRNRDNEQFF,TGTGCCAGTAGTATTGTCGCTAGCGGGAGGAACCGGGACAATGAGCAGTTCTTC
TRBV7-9,-,-,16,TRBJ1-1,CASSFTGPTGGTEAFF,TGTGCCAGCAGCTTCACGGGACCTACTGGGGGGACTGAAGCTTTCTTT
TRBV27,-,-,13,TRBJ2-3,CASSPGGPDTQYF,TGTGCCAGCAGTCCAGGTGGCCCAGATACGCAGTATTTT
TRBV5-6,-,-,15,TRBJ1-2,CASSSTDTLPYGYTF,TGTGCCAGCAGCTCGACGGACACCCTCCCTTATGGCTACACCTTC
TRBV4-1,TRBD1,-,17,TRBJ1-2,CASSQDSRDRKVYGYTF,TGCGCCAGCAGCCAAGATAGCCGGGACAGGAAGGTCTATGGCTACACCTTC
TRBV5-8,TRBD1,-,15,TRBJ1-1,CASSLGQTGVTEAFF,TGTGCCAGCAGCTTGGGTCAGACAGGGGTAACTGAAGCTTTCTTT
TRBV5-6,-,-,16,TRBJ2-7,CASSFFTSGGYYEQYF,TGTGCCAGCAGCTTTTTTACCTCCGGCGGCTACTACGAGCAGTACTTC
TRBV5-1,-,once,16,TRBJ2-3,CASSLAAGVYTDTQYF,TGCGCCAGCAGCTTAGCTGCGGGCGTTTACACAGATACGCAGTATTTT
TRBV25-1,TRBD2,-,14,TRBJ2-1,CASSGSGTYNEQFF,TGTGCCAGCAGTGGTAGCGGGACGTACAATGAGCAGTTCTTC
TRBV14,TRBD1,-,16,TRBJ2-7,CASSQEGTGGHYEQYF,TGTGCCAGCAGCCAGGAGGGGACAGGGGGCCACTACGAGCAGTACTTC
TRBV28,-,-,17,TRBJ1-6,CASRPRGWSSYNSPLHF,TGTGCCAGCAGACCAAGGGGGTGGAGCTCCTATAATTCACCCCTCCACTTT
TRBV3-1/TRBV3-2,TRBD2,-,16,TRBJ2-3,CASSQYLAGESDTQYF,TGTGCCAGCAGCCAGTATCTAGCGGGAGAGTCTGATACGCAGTATTTT
TRBV5-1,TRBD1,-,15,TRBJ1-2,CASSLKNRGHYGYTF,TGCGCCAGCAGCTTAAAAAACAGGGGGCACTATGGCTACACCTTC
TRBV7-8,-,-,16,TRBJ2-7,CASSFRRDMGSYEQYF,TGTGCCAGCAGCTTCCGCAGGGACATGGGATCCTACGAGCAGTACTTC
TRBV9,-,-,15,TRBJ1-5,CASSVGQGSNQPQHF,TGTGCCAGCAGCGTAGGGCAGGGGAGCAATCAGCCCCAGCATTTT
TRBV15,-,-,14,TRBJ1-5,CATSRGGSGQPQHF,TGTGCCACCAGCAGGGGGGGGTCGGGTCAGCCCCAGCATTTT
TRBV5-6,-,-,15,TRBJ2-4,CASSFGVLAKNIQYF,TGTGCCAGCAGCTTCGGAGTTCTAGCCAAAAACATTCAGTACTTC
TRBV19,-,-,16,TRBJ2-3,CASSTREWGETDTQYF,TGTGCCAGTAGTACCAGGGAGTGGGGGGAGACAGATACGCAGTATTTT
TRBV9,TRBD2,-,15,TRBJ2-5,CASSVGLAGVETQYF,TGTGCCAGCAGCGTAGGGCTAGCGGGAGTAGAGACCCAGTACTTC
TRBV5-4,-,few,14,TRBJ1-1,CASSPDRVDTEAFF,TGTGCCAGCAGCCCAGACCGGGTTGACACTGAAGCTTTCTTT
TRBV18,TRBD2,once,17,TRBJ2-7,CASSLATGTSGRGEQYF,TGTGCCAGCTCACTAGCCACCGGGACTAGCGGGAGAGGCGAGCAGTACTTC
TRBV29-1,-,-,12,TRBJ1-1,CSGHRAGTEAFF,TGCAGCGGCCACAGGGCCGGCACTGAAGCTTTCTTT
TRBV30,TRBD2,-,17,TRBJ2-2,CAWMGPFGRANTGELFF,TGTGCCTGGATGGGGCCTTTTGGGAGGGCGAACACCGGGGAGCTGTTTTTT
TRBV5-1,-,-,14,TRBJ2-5,CASSNIDSRETQYF,TGCGCCAGCAGCAACATTGACAGTCGGGAGACCCAGTACTTC
TRBV12-3/TRBV12-4,TRBD1,-,13,TRBJ1-5,CASSWTGSQPQHF,TGTGCCAGCAGTTGGACAGGGAGTCAGCCCCAGCATTTT
TRBV30,-,-,12,TRBJ2-7,CAIQRGVNEQYF,TGTGCCATCCAAAGGGGTGTTAACGAGCAGTACTTC
TRBV4-1,TRBD1,-,18,TRBJ2-6,CASSQVLDRLAGANVLTF,TGCGCCAGCAGCCAAGTCCTGGACAGGCTTGCTGGGGCCAACGTCCTGACTTTC
TRBV7-8,-,-,15,TRBJ2-3,CASSRLEGVTDTQYF,TGTGCCAGCAGCCGACTAGAGGGGGTTACAGATACGCAGTATTTT
TRBV30,-,once,13,TRBJ2-7,CAWSGLGGVEQYF,TGTGCCTGGAGTGGACTAGGGGGGGTGGAGCAGTACTTC
TRBV28,TRBD1,-,15,TRBJ2-7,CASTLGQGSIYEQYF,TGTGCCAGCACCCTCGGACAGGGTAGTATCTACGAGCAGTACTTC
TRBV7-2,-,-,14,TRBJ1-3,CASSHPSRRNTIYF,TGTGCCAGCAGTCACCCTTCGAGGAGGAACACCATATATTTT
TRBV4-1,TRBD2,once,15,TRBJ2-3,CASSQDQRDGDTQYF,TGCGCCAGCAGCCAAGATCAGCGGGATGGAGATACGCAGTATTTT
TRBV28,-,-,14,TRBJ2-7,CASSLGQPPYEQYF,TGTGCCAGCAGTTTAGGGCAGCCACCCTACGAGCAGTACTTC
TRBV5-1,TRBD1,once,14,TRBJ1-2,CASSLAGTGTGYTF,TGCGCCAGCAGCTTGGCCGGGACAGGGACTGGCTACACCTTC
TRBV5-6,TRBD2,-,19,TRBJ2-5,CASSLPGTSGRLVRETQYF,TGTGCCAGCAGTTTACCCGGGACTAGCGGGAGATTGGTTCGAGAGACCCAGTACTTC
TRBV5-1,TRBD1,-,16,TRBJ1-4,CASSTGQGTSGEKLFF,TGCGCCAGCAGCACGGGACAGGGGACTTCAGGGGAAAAACTGTTTTTT
TRBV6-2/TRBV6-3,-,-,14,TRBJ2-2,CASSYSLNTGELFF,TGTGCCAGCAGTTACTCCTTGAACACCGGGGAGCTGTTTTTT
TRBV27,-,-,14,TRBJ2-1,CASSRDWERVEQFF,TGTGCCAGCAGTAGGGACTGGGAAAGGGTAGAGCAGTTCTTC